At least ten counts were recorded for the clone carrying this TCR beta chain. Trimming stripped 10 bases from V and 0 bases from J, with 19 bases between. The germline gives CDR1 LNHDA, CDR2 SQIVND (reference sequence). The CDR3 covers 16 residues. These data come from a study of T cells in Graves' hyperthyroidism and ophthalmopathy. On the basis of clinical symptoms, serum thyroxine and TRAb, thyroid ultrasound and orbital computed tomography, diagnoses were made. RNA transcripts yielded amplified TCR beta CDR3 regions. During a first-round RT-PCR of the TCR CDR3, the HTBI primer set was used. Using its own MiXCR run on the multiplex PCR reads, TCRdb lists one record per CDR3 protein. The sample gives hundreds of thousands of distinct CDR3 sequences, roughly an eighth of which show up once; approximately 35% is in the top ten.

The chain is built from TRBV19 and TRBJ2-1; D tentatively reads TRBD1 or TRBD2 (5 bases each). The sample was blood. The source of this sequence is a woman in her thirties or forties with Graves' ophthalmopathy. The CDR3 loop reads CATTERAGSSYNEQFF. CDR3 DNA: TGTGCCACCACCGAACGCGCAGGGAGCTCCTACAATGAGCAGTTCTTC.